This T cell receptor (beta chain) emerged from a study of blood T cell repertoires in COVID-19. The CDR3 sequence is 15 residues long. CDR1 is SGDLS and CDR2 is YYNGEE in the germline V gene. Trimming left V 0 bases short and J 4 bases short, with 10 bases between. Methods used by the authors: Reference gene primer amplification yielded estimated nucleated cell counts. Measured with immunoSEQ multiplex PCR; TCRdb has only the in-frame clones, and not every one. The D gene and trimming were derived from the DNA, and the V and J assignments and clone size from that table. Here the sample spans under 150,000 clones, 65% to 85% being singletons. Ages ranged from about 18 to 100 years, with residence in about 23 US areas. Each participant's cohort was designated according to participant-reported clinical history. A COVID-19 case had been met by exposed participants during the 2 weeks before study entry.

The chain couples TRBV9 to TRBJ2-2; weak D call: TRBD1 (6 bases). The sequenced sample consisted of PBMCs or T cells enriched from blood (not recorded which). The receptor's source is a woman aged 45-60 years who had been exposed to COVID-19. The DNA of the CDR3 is TGTGCCAGCAGCGTAGTCGCAGGGGTCACCGGGGAGCTGTTTTTT. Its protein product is CASSVVAGVTGELFF.